Following are 27 T cell receptor beta chains from one sample sequenced in a study of blood T cell repertoires in COVID-19. Some clones are missing from TCRdb's copy, which holds only in-frame ones; the method was immunoSEQ multiplex PCR. The table records hundreds of thousands of clones, just under 85% of them present only once. The source material was peripheral blood. These receptors were obtained from a woman in her fifties or sixties with active or convalescent COVID-19.

The gene calls are TRBV18 and TRBJ1-1, with D possibly being TRBD1 (6 bases). The CDR3 covers 15 residues. V was trimmed by 3 bases and J by 4 bases, leaving 15 bases between them. CDR1 and CDR2 (germline): KGHSH, LQKENI. As DNA, the CDR3 is TGTGCCAGCTCACCCCAGGGGTGGGGGGGCACTGAAGCTTTCTTT. The encoded protein is CASSPQGWGGTEAFF.

This chain joins TRBV2 and TRBJ2-7; tentative D call: TRBD2 (5 bases). This CDR3 has 13 residues. V lost 7 bases and J lost 3, with 13 bases in between. The germline V gene has CDR1 SNHLY and CDR2 FYNNEI. CDR3 sequence (DNA): TGTGCCAGCACCGGCGGACTGAACTACGAGCAGTACTTC. Translation gives CASTGGLNYEQYF.

Comments on this clone: The junction departs from germline at one end; a sequencing error may be responsible. The chain carries TRBV5-1 and TRBJ1-2; D call uncertain. The germline V gene encodes CDR1 SGHRS and CDR2 YFSETQ. CDR3 length equals 14 residues. Here the CDR3 DNA reads TGCGCCAGCAGCTTGGTCCCGGTTAACTCTGGCTACACCTTC. It encodes CASSLVPVNSGYTF.

The CDR3 DNA reads as TGCAGCGTTGGTTCGGGGGGGGTGAACACTGAAGCTTTCTTT. As protein: CSVGSGGVNTEAFF. The chain couples TRBV29-1 to TRBJ1-1; a possible D gene is TRBD1 (5 bases). The V gene lost 4 bases and the J gene lost 0 bases, with 12 bases spanning the gap. Germline lookup yields CDR1 SQVTM and CDR2 ANQGSEA. The CDR3 is 14 amino acids.

V is TRBV12-3 or TRBV12-4 and J is TRBJ1-2; D remains ambiguous. The CDR3 extends over 12 amino acids. With 8 bases removed from V and 0 bases from J, the gap between germline ends came to 7 bases. The CDR3 is CASSTANYGYTF. In DNA form, the CDR3 reads TGTGCCAGCTCCACAGCTAACTATGGCTACACCTTC.

The chain carries TRBV12-3 or TRBV12-4 and TRBJ1-1; 9 nucleotides line up with TRBD1. This CDR3 spans 11 amino acids. After removal of 5 bases from V and 10 bases from J, the junction contained 2 bases not matched to a gene. CDR3 coding DNA: TGTGCCAGCAGTCGGACAGGGGTAGCTTTCTTT. Translated: CASSRTGVAFF.

CDR3 DNA sequence: TGTGCGGTTTGTGGACTCCCTGGAAACACCATATATTTT. Translating it yields CAVCGLPGNTIYF. The V gene is TRBV28, the J gene TRBJ1-3, with D uncertain. Germline CDR1 is MDHEN and CDR2 is SYDVKM. The CDR3 is 13 residues long.

This clone was seen ten or more times. This same CDR3 is encoded by further DNA sequences in the sample. V usage is TRBV5-1 and J usage is TRBJ1-6; 7 bases align to TRBD1. CDR1 is SGHRS and CDR2 is YFSETQ in the germline V gene. Germline trimming cut 2 bases from V and 6 bases from J; bases unmatched to any gene: 2. The CDR3 has 14 residues. Here the CDR3 DNA reads TGCGCCAGCAGCTTTTACAGGGGTAATTCACCCCTCCACTTT. Encoded protein: CASSFYRGNSPLHF.

The rearrangement joins TRBV3-1 (or the pseudogene TRBV3-2) to TRBJ2-4; 13 positions agree with TRBD2. V dropped 3 bases and J dropped 0; count of bases not matched to a gene: 2. This CDR3 is 17 amino acids long. Germline V gene sequence: CDR1 LGHDT, CDR2 YNNKEL (reference sequence). The CDR3 DNA is TGTGCCAGCAGCCAGGGACTAGCGGGACTAGCCAAAAACATTCAGTACTTC. Protein: CASSQGLAGLAKNIQYF.

V usage is TRBV11-2 and J usage is TRBJ2-1; D remains ambiguous. The V gene lost 4 bases and the J gene lost 9 bases, with 16 bases spanning the gap. Germline CDR1 SGHAT, CDR2 FQNNGV. The CDR3 length is 14 residues. The CDR3 region is CASSSLLKRGEQFF. The CDR3 DNA sequence: TGTGCCAGCAGCTCCCTTCTGAAGAGAGGTGAGCAGTTCTTC.

CDR3: CASSQLFSPGGRETQYF. The DNA for the CDR3 is TGTGCCAGCAGCCAACTTTTCTCACCGGGGGGCCGGGAGACCCAGTACTTC. The genes are TRBV14 and TRBJ2-5, with TRBD2 as a possible D gene (7 bases). This CDR3 comprises 17 residues. Germline loops: CDR1 SGHDN, CDR2 FVKESK. V lost 2 bases and J lost 5, with 21 bases in between.

The chain joins TRBV2 to TRBJ1-2; 12 positions match TRBD1. The V gene's germline CDR1 is SNHLY and CDR2 FYNNEI. V trimming: 4 bases; J trimming: 8 bases; junction bases outside the gene matches: 8. The CDR3 covers 15 residues. This chain's CDR3 is CASSVVGQGAEGYTF. CDR3 nucleotide sequence: TGTGCCAGCAGTGTAGTGGGACAGGGGGCGGAGGGCTACACCTTC. Variable domain in full (rest from reference TRBV2 and TRBJ1-2): EPEVTQTPSHQVTQMGQEVILRCVPISNHLYFYWYRQILGQKVEFLVSFYNNEISEKSEIFDDQFSVERPDGSNFTLKIRSTKLEDSAMYFCASSVVGQGAEGYTFGSGTRLTVV.

This chain uses TRBV12-5 with TRBJ2-3, with 9 bases matching TRBD1. Trimming cost V 7 bases and J 4 bases; bases outside gene matches: 18. From germline, CDR1 is LGHNT and CDR2 FRNRAP. The CDR3 length is 18 residues. CDR3 sequence: CASAQIGQGLLGADTQYF. In DNA, the CDR3 is TGTGCTAGTGCCCAGATAGGACAGGGGCTGCTTGGTGCAGATACGCAGTATTTT. Together with reference TRBV12-5 and TRBJ2-3, the CDR3 gives the full variable domain: DARVTQTPRHKVTEMGQEVTMRCQPILGHNTVFWYRQTMMQGLELLAYFRNRAPLDDSGMPKDRFSAEMPDATLATLKIQPSEPRDSAVYFCASAQIGQGLLGADTQYFGPGTRLTVL.

This sequence joins TRBV9 and TRBJ2-5, with 7 positions matching TRBD2. The CDR3 contains 16 residues. With 4 bases clipped from V and 2 bases from J, the junction kept 11 bases outside the gene matches. Germline CDR1 reads SGDLS; CDR2 reads YYNGEE. The CDR3, as DNA: TGTGCCAGCAGCCCGGGGGTAGCGGGTCCTCAAGAGACCCAGTACTTC. Translated: CASSPGVAGPQETQYF. Full variable domain (rest looked up from reference TRBV9 and TRBJ2-5): DSGVTQTPKHLITATGQRVTLRCSPRSGDLSVYWYQQSLDQGLQFLIQYYNGEERAKGNILERFSAQQFPDLHSELNLSSLELGDSALYFCASSPGVAGPQETQYFGPGTRLLVL.

This sequence joins TRBV19 and TRBJ1-6; a possible D gene is TRBD1 (6 bases). V was cut by 5 bases and J by 6 bases, with 14 bases left in between. The germline V gene encodes CDR1 LNHDA and CDR2 SQIVND (reference sequence). The CDR3 runs to 15 residues. The CDR3 DNA reads as TGTGCCAGTAGTGAGCACAGGGAGGGTAATTCACCCCTCCACTTT. Translated: CASSEHREGNSPLHF.

The rearrangement uses TRBV24-1 and TRBJ1-1; 7 bases line up with TRBD1. Unmatched junction bases numbered 2, after V lost 9 bases and J lost 5 bases. Germline lookup yields CDR1 KGHDR and CDR2 SFDVKD. The CDR3 is made up of 11 amino acids. This CDR3 is CATSTGTEAFF. CDR3 bases: TGTGCCACCTCGACAGGGACTGAAGCTTTCTTT.

The CDR3 nucleotides are TGTGCCAGCAGCGGAGGGGGGGGACTACTAGAGACCCAGTACTTC. The encoded protein is CASSGGGGLLETQYF. The chain has TRBV9 and TRBJ2-5, with a possible D match to TRBD2 (7 bases). Germline CDR1 reads SGDLS; CDR2 reads YYNGEE. V was cut by 3 bases and J by 4 bases, with 16 bases left in between. The CDR3 contains 15 residues.

The J gene is TRBJ1-3, the V gene TRBV28; D is perhaps TRBD1 (5 bases). Per germline, CDR1 MDHEN and CDR2 SYDVKM. The length of the CDR3 is 15 residues. V lost 3 bases and J 3 bases, leaving 12 bases between the germline ends. CDR3 DNA: TGTGCCAGCAGTTTCTGGGGCCGCGGTGGAAACACCATATATTTT. Translated: CASSFWGRGGNTIYF.

This chain joins TRBV5-1 and TRBJ2-2, with D perhaps matching TRBD2 (5 bases). Germline CDR1 is SGHRS and CDR2 is YFSETQ. The germline V and J ends were trimmed by 3 bases and 4 bases, with 13 bases remaining between them. This CDR3 has 15 amino acids. The DNA for the CDR3 is TGCGCCAGCAGCTCCTTACCCCGGGGCACCGGGGAGCTGTTTTTT. This sequence encodes CASSSLPRGTGELFF.

The chain's CDR3 is CASSLNIRAGQPASQETQYF. The DNA for the CDR3 is TGCGCCAGCAGCTTAAACATAAGAGCTGGACAGCCAGCTTCCCAAGAGACCCAGTACTTC. The chain has TRBV5-1 and TRBJ2-5; the D gene is possibly TRBD1 (6 bases). The CDR3 covers 20 residues. Germline CDR1 and CDR2: SGHRS and YFSETQ. V lost 2 bases and J lost 1, with 27 bases in between.

This clone was found once. The rearrangement joins TRBV3-1 (or the pseudogene TRBV3-2) to TRBJ2-5, with D possibly TRBD1 on 6 matching bases. The CDR3 has 14 amino acids. Germline V gives CDR1 LGHDT, CDR2 YNNKEL (reference sequence). Trimming pared 4 bases from V and 6 bases from J, leaving 15 bases between. CDR3 in DNA: TGTGCCAGCAGCCTGGAACTTAGGGGGAAGACCCAGTACTTC. Translating it yields CASSLELRGKTQYF.

The CDR3 reads CAISARGQDEQYF. For the CDR3, the DNA is TGTGCCATCAGTGCCAGGGGGCAGGACGAGCAGTACTTC. This chain links TRBV10-3 with TRBJ2-7; 8 bases fit TRBD1. The CDR3 extends over 13 amino acids. With V trimmed by 4 bases and J by 5 bases, 4 bases remained unmatched. The germline V gene encodes CDR1 ENHRY and CDR2 SYGVKD.

The CDR3 DNA sequence: TGTGCCTGGAGTGGGCTAGCGGGAATCACCGGGGAGCTGTTTTTT. Protein product: CAWSGLAGITGELFF. The chain uses TRBV30 and TRBJ2-2, with 9 bases matching TRBD2. CDR1 GTSNPN and CDR2 SVGIG come from the germline V gene (reference sequence). The CDR3 is 15 amino acids. After removal of 1 base from V and 4 bases from J, the junction contained 4 bases not matched to a gene.

The chain combines TRBV6-5 with TRBJ2-2; 7 nucleotides line up with TRBD2. The CDR3 length is 14 residues. Germline V lookup: CDR1 MNHEY, CDR2 SVGAGI. V shed 5 bases, J shed 0 bases, and the junction held 0 bases outside the gene matches. The CDR3 sequence: CASSRGANTGELFF. The CDR3 DNA reads as TGTGCCAGCAGTCGGGGGGCGAACACCGGGGAGCTGTTTTTT.

This chain uses TRBV19 with TRBJ2-3, with a tentative D call TRBD1 (5 bases). The CDR3 totals 14 residues. V shed 6 bases and J shed 2 bases, with 12 bases lying between them. Germline-derived CDR1 and CDR2 are LNHDA and SQIVND (reference sequence). The CDR3, as DNA: TGTGCCAGTAGGGACATCTCCACCACAGATACGCAGTATTTT. Translating it yields CASRDISTTDTQYF.

The chain links TRBV6-5 to TRBJ1-1; D is ambiguous. This CDR3 spans 13 amino acids. V lost 8 bases and J 3 bases, leaving 13 bases between the germline ends. CDR1 and CDR2 (germline): MNHEY, SVGAGI. The CDR3 bases are TGTGCCAGCTACCAACACCCAGACACTGAAGCTTTCTTT. Residues: CASYQHPDTEAFF.

The chain joins TRBV28 to TRBJ2-7, with D perhaps TRBD1 (6 bases). Germline loops: CDR1 MDHEN, CDR2 SYDVKM. V was trimmed by 5 bases and J by 4 bases, leaving 12 bases between them. This CDR3 has 13 residues. CDR3 in amino acids: CASSPGHQYEQYF. CDR3 coding DNA: TGTGCCAGCAGTCCGGGACATCAATACGAGCAGTACTTC.